This T cell receptor beta chain was sequenced during a study of T cell changes during pregnancy in multiple sclerosis. This table comes from immunoSEQ multiplex PCR, and its TCRdb copy is limited to in-frame clones, with some not included. The data contain some 54,000 clones, 94% of them seen just once; the ten biggest clones take up 3.5%. CDR1 and CDR2 (germline): SGHKS, YYEKEE (reference sequence). Trimming pared 4 bases from V and 0 bases from J, leaving 17 bases between. CDR3 length: 17 residues. The sequence was collected from a female donor with multiple sclerosis, enrolled in a pregnancy study. The V and J genes are TRBV5-5 and TRBJ1-5; D gene uncertain. Specimen: CD8+ T cells from peripheral blood mononuclear cells, collected in the third trimester of pregnancy. CDR3 amino acids: CASSPEVVLYSNQPQHF. DNA for the CDR3: TGTGCCAGCAGCCCGGAGGTCGTCTTGTATAGCAATCAGCCCCAGCATTTT.